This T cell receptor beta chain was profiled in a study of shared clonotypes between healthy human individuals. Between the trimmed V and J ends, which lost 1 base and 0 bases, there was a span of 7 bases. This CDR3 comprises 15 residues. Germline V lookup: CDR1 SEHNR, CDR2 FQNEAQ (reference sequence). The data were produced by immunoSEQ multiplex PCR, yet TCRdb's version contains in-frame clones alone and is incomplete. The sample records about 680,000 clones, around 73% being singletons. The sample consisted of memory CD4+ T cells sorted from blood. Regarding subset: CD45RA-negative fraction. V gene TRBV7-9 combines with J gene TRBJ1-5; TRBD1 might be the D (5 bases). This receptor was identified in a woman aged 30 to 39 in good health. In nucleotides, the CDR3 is TGTGCCAGCAGCTTAGGGGGGAATAGCAATCAGCCCCAGCATTTT. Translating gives CASSLGGNSNQPQHF.